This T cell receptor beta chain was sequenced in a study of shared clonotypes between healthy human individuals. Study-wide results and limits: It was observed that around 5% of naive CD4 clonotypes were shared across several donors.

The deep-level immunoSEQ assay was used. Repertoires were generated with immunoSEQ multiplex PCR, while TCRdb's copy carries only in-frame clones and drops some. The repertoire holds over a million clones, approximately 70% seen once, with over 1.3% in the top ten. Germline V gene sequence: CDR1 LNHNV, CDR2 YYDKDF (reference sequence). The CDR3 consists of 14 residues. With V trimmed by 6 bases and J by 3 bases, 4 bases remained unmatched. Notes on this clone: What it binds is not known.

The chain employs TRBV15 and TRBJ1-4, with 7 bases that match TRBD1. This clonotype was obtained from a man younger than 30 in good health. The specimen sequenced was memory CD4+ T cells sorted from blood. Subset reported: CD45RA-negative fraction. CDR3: CATRWTGSNEKLFF. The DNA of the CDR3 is TGTGCCACCAGGTGGACAGGTTCTAATGAAAAACTGTTTTTT. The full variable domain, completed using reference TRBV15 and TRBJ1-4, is DAMVIQNPRYQVTQFGKPVTLSCSQTLNHNVMYWYQQKSSQAPKLLFHYYDKDFNNEADTPDNFQSRRPNTSFCFLDIRSPGLGDTAMYLCATRWTGSNEKLFFGSGTQLSVL.